This T cell receptor (beta chain) appears in the sequencing data of a study of cytomegalovirus exposure and HLA in healthy donors. Study in general: Researchers found that 81% of 398 genotyped donors fell within the Caucasian-associated ancestry cluster. Overall study results and limits: Later, TCR association rates were found to vary by HLA locus, highest for DRB1 and lowest for HLA-C.

Germline lookup yields CDR1 SGHNT and CDR2 YENEEA. The CDR3 has 12 residues. Trimming cost V 3 bases and J 9 bases, with 9 bases left between them. The PCR ran on 60 Vbeta and 13 Jbeta primers. The assay was immunoSEQ multiplex PCR, and TCRdb's table has in-frame clones only and misses some. The sample consists of tens of thousands of clones, roughly 75% of them appearing once. Notes on this clone: Its specificity is unknown.

The receptor comes from a man between 25 and 39 years old in good health and CMV-seropositive. The chain links TRBV11-3 to TRBJ2-1, with TRBD2 as a possible D gene (5 bases). Sequencing was carried out using PBMCs. CDR3 nucleotides: TGTGCCAGCAGCTTCACTAGAACTGAGCAGTTCTTC. Protein sequence: CASSFTRTEQFF.